This TCR beta chain stems from a study of CD8 T cells in ankylosing spondylitis. Study-level results: Blood of patients with ankylosing spondylitis appeared to be characterized by a TCR beta motif of fewer than 10 highly homologous variants.

From germline, CDR1 is KGHSH and CDR2 LQKENI. Trimming took off 0 bases at V and 5 bases at J, with 9 bases between the two ends. CDR3 length: 14 residues. About this clonotype itself: The antigen is not known.

TCRdb independently ran MiXCR on the 5' RACE reads; one entry per CDR3 protein. The top ten hold 6.8% of the sample, which has about 540,000 distinct CDR3 sequences, approximately 11% seen once. The sequencing sample was made of blood, either unsorted or a sorted T cell fraction (not recorded which). This receptor was obtained from a male donor with ankylosing spondylitis. The chain combines TRBV18 with TRBJ2-3; perhaps D is TRBD1 or TRBD2 (5 bases each). CDR3 sequence: CASSPPGREDTQYF. The CDR3 DNA sequence: TGTGCCAGCTCACCACCGGGACGAGAAGATACGCAGTATTTT.